This TCR beta chain is drawn from a study of chemoradiotherapy in HPV16-positive cancers. Whole-study context: Candidate HPV-specific clones and shared TCR motifs came from a couple of HPV16-positive patients. Study results and caveats: Non-HPV-specific T cells did not expand in tumors during treatment, whereas candidate HPV-specific clones and E7-related motifs did. Functional assays defining HPV-specific T cells used only a couple of HPV16-positive patients.

The method was immunoSEQ multiplex PCR; TCRdb's version includes in-frame clones alone and lacks a portion of them. The sample lists around 13,000 clones, approximately 86% seen once, with more than 4.5% in the top ten. Over chemoradiotherapy, repertoires were sampled more than once. The sample holds one count of this clone. No antigen is known for it. Trimming pared 4 bases from V and 4 bases from J, leaving 3 bases between. The CDR3 is made up of 12 amino acids. Germline CDR1 SGHDT, CDR2 YYEEEE. This clonotype originated in a human donor with HPV-associated anogenital cancer. The chain recombines TRBV5-6 with TRBJ1-6; D ambiguous. The sample consisted of blood, taken from a patient who underwent chemoradiotherapy. The CDR3 is CASSLYNSPLHF. The DNA for the CDR3 is TGTGCCAGCAGCCTATATAATTCACCCCTCCACTTT.